Listed here are 18 T cell receptor beta chains from one sample, sequenced in a study of blood T cell repertoires in COVID-19. Sequencing was performed with immunoSEQ multiplex PCR; in TCRdb, only in-frame clones are kept and a portion is missing. The sample holds a few hundred thousand clones, more than 70% seen once. Sequenced sample: peripheral blood. The origin of the receptors is a woman aged 18-30 years with acute or convalescent COVID-19.

The chain uses TRBV7-3 and TRBJ2-1; 10 nucleotides agree with TRBD1. This CDR3 comprises 13 residues. Trimming at V came to 4 bases and at J to 9 bases, leaving 3 bases not matched to a gene. CDR1 and CDR2 (germline): SGHTA, FQGTGA. The CDR3 sequence: CASSYDRGREQFF. DNA of the CDR3: TGTGCCAGCAGCTACGACAGGGGGCGTGAGCAGTTCTTC.

This chain connects TRBV12-3 or TRBV12-4 to TRBJ2-7; no definite D call. V was pared by 3 bases and J by 3 bases, with 6 bases between. The CDR3 is made up of 12 amino acids. CDR3 loop: CASSFNFYEQYF. In DNA form, the CDR3 reads TGTGCCAGCAGTTTCAATTTCTACGAGCAGTACTTC.

A few counts support this clone. Additional DNA sequences in this sample encode the identical CDR3. V and J are TRBV6-5 and TRBJ2-5; TRBD2 aligns across 7 bases. The CDR3 length is 15 residues. V lost 10 bases and J lost 7; bases outside the gene matches: 18. Per germline, CDR1 MNHEY and CDR2 SVGAGI. The CDR3 DNA reads as TGTGCCACCGGGCGGACTAGTCATAACTCGGGGACCCAGTACTTC. Translated: CATGRTSHNSGTQYF.

V gene TRBV6-5 combines with J gene TRBJ1-5; TRBD1 agrees at 7 bases. CDR3 length: 13 amino acids. Germline lookup yields CDR1 MNHEY and CDR2 SVGAGI. Unmatched junction bases numbered 10, after V lost 8 bases and J lost 9 bases. CDR3 DNA: TGTGCCAGCGCTCTCACAGGGGAGCGGCCCCAGCATTTT. Encoded protein: CASALTGERPQHF.

This clone occurred once. This sequence joins TRBV30 and TRBJ2-6; TRBD2 aligns across 8 bases. The V gene's germline CDR1 is GTSNPN and CDR2 SVGIG (reference sequence). The junction had 7 bases not matched to a gene; V was cut back by 0 bases and J by 0 bases. The length of the CDR3 is 18 residues. DNA of the CDR3: TGTGCCTGGAGTGTATTACTAGCGGAAAACTCTGGGGCCAACGTCCTGACTTTC. Encoded protein: CAWSVLLAENSGANVLTF.

In this sample, this clone turned up once. The V call is TRBV7-2, the J call TRBJ2-1, with D hard to call. This CDR3 is 13 amino acids long. The V end lost 1 base, the J end lost 3 bases, and 4 bases lay between the germline ends. Germline loops: CDR1 SGHTA, CDR2 FQGNSA. The CDR3 region is CASSLEHYNEQFF. In DNA form, the CDR3 reads TGTGCCAGCAGCTTAGAACACTACAATGAGCAGTTCTTC.

V gene TRBV6-6 combines with J gene TRBJ2-7; D is unclear. Trimming shortened V by 7 bases and J by 6 bases, and 10 bases separated the two germline ends. The CDR3 is 11 amino acids. Germline CDR1 and CDR2: MNHNY and SVGAGI (reference sequence). CDR3 sequence: CASTGSFEQYF. CDR3 DNA sequence: TGTGCCAGCACGGGTAGCTTCGAGCAGTACTTC.

The rearrangement uses TRBV29-1 and TRBJ2-1; 12 bases are a match to TRBD2. Unmatched junction bases numbered 10, after V lost 6 bases and J lost 7 bases. The CDR3 length is 15 residues. Germline V gene data show CDR1 as SQVTM and CDR2 as ANQGSEA. The chain's CDR3 is CSVDETSGSTNEQFF. CDR3 sequence (DNA): TGCAGCGTGGACGAGACTAGCGGGAGTACAAATGAGCAGTTCTTC.

This clone was seen a handful of times. This sequence joins TRBV10-3 and TRBJ2-7; the match to TRBD2 covers 7 bases. Trimming took 4 bases from V and 3 from J; bases not matched to a gene: 12. CDR3 length equals 16 residues. Germline loops: CDR1 ENHRY, CDR2 SYGVKD. The CDR3 nucleotides are TGTGCCATCAGTGGGCTTAACGGGAGGTCCTTCTACGAGCAGTACTTC. It translates to CAISGLNGRSFYEQYF.

The J gene is TRBJ2-3, the V gene TRBV7-2; a weak D match, TRBD2 (6 bases). Trimming pared 4 bases from V and 4 bases from J, leaving 21 bases between. Germline lookup yields CDR1 SGHTA and CDR2 FQGNSA. The CDR3 is 17 residues long. The CDR3 here is CASSYPEGLGNADTQYF. CDR3 nucleotides: TGTGCCAGCAGCTATCCGGAGGGACTTGGTAACGCAGATACGCAGTATTTT.

The sample holds one count of this clone. J is TRBJ1-5 and V is TRBV5-1, with TRBD1 matching 8 bases. With 4 bases clipped from V and 5 bases from J, the junction kept 5 bases outside the gene matches. The CDR3 has 14 residues. Germline CDR1 is SGHRS and CDR2 is YFSETQ. CDR3 sequence (DNA): TGCGCCAGCAGCCCAGGGGGCGCGGATCAGCCCCAGCATTTT. Translating gives CASSPGGADQPQHF. The variable domain in full, with the rest retrieved from reference TRBV5-1 and TRBJ1-5, is KAGVTQTPRYLIKTRGQQVTLSCSPISGHRSVSWYQQTPGQGLQFLFEYFSETQRNKGNFPGRFSGRQFSNSRSEMNVSTLELGDSALYLCASSPGGADQPQHFGDGTRLSIL.

This clone was seen a handful of times. This rearrangement joins TRBV3-1 (or the pseudogene TRBV3-2) to TRBJ1-2, with 8 positions matching TRBD1. V was clipped by 4 bases and J by 6 bases; unmatched bases: 13. The CDR3 covers 16 residues. Germline values: CDR1 LGHDT, CDR2 YNNKEL (reference sequence). In DNA form, the CDR3 reads TGTGCCAGCAGCCTATACCAGGGGGCGTCTGGCAATGGCTACACCTTC. It codes for CASSLYQGASGNGYTF.

The chain couples TRBV12-3 or TRBV12-4 to TRBJ1-1; D gene ambiguous. This CDR3 comprises 13 residues. Trimming removed 5 bases from V and 1 base from J, with 8 bases in between. CDR3 residues: CASSTYRNTEAFF. The CDR3 bases are TGTGCCAGCAGTACCTACAGGAACACTGAAGCTTTCTTT.

J is TRBJ2-7 and V is TRBV5-1; 8 bases map to TRBD2. Per the germline V gene, CDR1 is SGHRS and CDR2 is YFSETQ. The CDR3 extends over 15 amino acids. After removal of 0 bases from V and 6 bases from J, the junction contained 8 bases not matched to a gene. The DNA of the CDR3 is TGCGCCAGCAGCTTGGTAATAGCGGGGAATAGCGAGCAGTACTTC. Translating it yields CASSLVIAGNSEQYF. Combining the CDR3 with reference TRBV5-1 and TRBJ2-7 gives the whole variable domain KAGVTQTPRYLIKTRGQQVTLSCSPISGHRSVSWYQQTPGQGLQFLFEYFSETQRNKGNFPGRFSGRQFSNSRSEMNVSTLELGDSALYLCASSLVIAGNSEQYFGPGTRLTVT.

This clone was counted between two and nine times. CDR3 coding DNA: TGTGCCTGGAGTGTGGGCGGGATCTACAATGAGCAGTTCTTC. This gives the protein CAWSVGGIYNEQFF. V is TRBV30 and J is TRBJ2-1, with D perhaps matching TRBD2 (6 bases). Trimming left V 0 bases short and J 3 bases short, with 9 bases between. Germline values: CDR1 GTSNPN, CDR2 SVGIG (reference sequence). CDR3 length: 14 residues.

The chain combines TRBV18 with TRBJ1-2; TRBD1 agrees at 7 bases. The trim removed 5 bases at V and 4 bases at J, leaving 7 bases unmatched. Germline V gene lookup returns CDR1 KGHSH and CDR2 LQKENI. This CDR3 has 14 amino acids. The CDR3 DNA reads TGTGCCAGCTCAACTGGGGACAGCTTCTATGGCTACACCTTC. It yields the protein CASSTGDSFYGYTF.

This clone came up once. The chain uses TRBV5-8 and TRBJ1-2, with TRBD1 matching 8 bases. V lost 4 bases and J lost 6; bases outside the gene matches: 5. CDR1 and CDR2 (germline): SGHTS, YDEGEE. The length of the CDR3 is 13 residues. As DNA, the CDR3 is TGTGCCAGCAGCCGGGACAGGAGCCATGGCTACACCTTC. Protein product: CASSRDRSHGYTF. Full variable domain (missing parts from reference TRBV5-8 and TRBJ1-2): EAGVTQSPTHLIKTRGQQATLRCSPISGHTSVYWYQQALGLGLQFLLWYDEGEERNRGNFPPRFSGRQFPNYSSELNVNALELEDSALYLCASSRDRSHGYTFGSGTRLTVV.

The V gene is TRBV19, the J gene TRBJ2-2, with 7 positions matching TRBD2. The CDR3 runs 21 residues. Losses at the gene ends were 3 bases for V and 5 bases for J; bases not matched to a gene: 24. The germline V gene has CDR1 LNHDA and CDR2 SQIVND (reference sequence). CDR3 in DNA: TGTGCCAGTAGTATTTGGAGACTTCAGGGTAGCGGGCGACATGCTACCGGGGAGCTGTTTTTT. Protein sequence: CASSIWRLQGSGRHATGELFF.